The sequence of this T cell receptor beta chain was determined in a study of blood T cell repertoires in COVID-19. On the study more broadly: Samples representing acute and convalescent COVID-19 were sourced from the United States, Italy and Spain.

In the authors' workflow: Reference gene primers were amplified, and this amplification served to estimate nucleated cell counts. Only in-frame clones appear in the TCRdb table, and some are missing; sequencing was by immunoSEQ multiplex PCR. That table furnishes V, J and clone size, whereas the DNA furnished D and trimming. The table has some 150,000 clones, about 85% seen once; the top ten hold roughly 2.6%. Trimming removed 5 bases at V and 5 bases at J, with 13 bases between. The CDR3 loop spans 13 amino acids. In germline, CDR1 is LNHDA, CDR2 SQIVND (reference sequence). The chain is built from TRBV19 and TRBJ2-7; the D gene is possibly TRBD2 (6 bases). This TCR came from a human donor with acute or convalescent COVID-19. The donor label of this sample is uncertain. The sequencing input was peripheral blood. CDR3 in amino acids: CASSLTGSHEQYF. In DNA, the CDR3 is TGTGCCAGTAGTCTAACCGGGAGTCACGAGCAGTACTTC.